The sequence of this T cell receptor (beta chain) was determined in a study of blood T cells in healthy people across ages. The germline CDR1 and CDR2 sequences are SQVTM and ANQGSEA. CDR3 length: 14 amino acids. With 2 bases clipped from V and 4 bases from J, the junction kept 5 bases outside the gene matches. The use of a sample-barcoded 5' primer and a J-beta primer mix characterized a second PCR of about 6 to 12 cycles. TCRdb passed the 5' RACE reads through MiXCR, listing each CDR3 protein once. In the table there are some 670,000 distinct CDR3 sequences, around 52% of which are singletons. The chain links TRBV29-1 to TRBJ1-1, with TRBD1 matching 9 bases. This sequence was found in a woman at least 80 years old in good health. The specimen sequenced was blood. CDR3 sequence (DNA): TGCAGCGTTGAACTACAGGGGGCCTTCACTGAAGCTTTCTTT. It encodes CSVELQGAFTEAFF. Complete variable domain (other parts from reference TRBV29-1 and TRBJ1-1): SAVISQKPSRDICQRGTSLTIQCQVDSQVTMMFWYRQQPGQSLTLIATANQGSEATYESGFVIDKFPISRPNLTFSTLTVSNMSPEDSSIYLCSVELQGAFTEAFFGQGTRLTVV.